The sequence of this T cell receptor beta chain was determined in a study of blood T cell repertoires in COVID-19. This table comes from immunoSEQ multiplex PCR, and its TCRdb copy is limited to in-frame clones, with some not included. The table has 250,000 or so clones, around 86% seen once; the top ten hold 2% to 2.5%. Only a few counts were recorded for this clone. The sequence was collected from a woman aged 45-65 years who had recovered from COVID-19. Sequenced: PBMCs or T cells enriched from blood (not recorded which).

The CDR3 DNA reads as TGTGCCAGTAGAGCAGGGCCGAACACCGGGGAGCTGTTTTTT. The encoded protein is CASRAGPNTGELFF. J is TRBJ2-2 and V is TRBV19; D perhaps matches TRBD1 (5 bases). CDR1 and CDR2 from the germline V gene are LNHDA and SQIVND (reference sequence). This CDR3 has 14 residues. V lost 6 bases and J lost 0, with 8 bases in between.